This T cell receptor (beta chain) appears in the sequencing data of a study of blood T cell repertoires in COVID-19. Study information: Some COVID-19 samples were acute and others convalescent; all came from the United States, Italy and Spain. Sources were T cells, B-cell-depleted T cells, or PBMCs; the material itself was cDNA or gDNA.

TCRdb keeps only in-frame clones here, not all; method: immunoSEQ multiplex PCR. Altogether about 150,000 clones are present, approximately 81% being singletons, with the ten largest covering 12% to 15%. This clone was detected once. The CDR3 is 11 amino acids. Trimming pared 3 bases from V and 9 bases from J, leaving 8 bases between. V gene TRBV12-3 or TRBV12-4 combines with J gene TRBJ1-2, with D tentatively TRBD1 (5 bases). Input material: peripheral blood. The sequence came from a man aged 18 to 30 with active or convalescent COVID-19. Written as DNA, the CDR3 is TGTGCCAGCAGTTTTAAGGGGCGCTACACCTTC. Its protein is CASSFKGRYTF.